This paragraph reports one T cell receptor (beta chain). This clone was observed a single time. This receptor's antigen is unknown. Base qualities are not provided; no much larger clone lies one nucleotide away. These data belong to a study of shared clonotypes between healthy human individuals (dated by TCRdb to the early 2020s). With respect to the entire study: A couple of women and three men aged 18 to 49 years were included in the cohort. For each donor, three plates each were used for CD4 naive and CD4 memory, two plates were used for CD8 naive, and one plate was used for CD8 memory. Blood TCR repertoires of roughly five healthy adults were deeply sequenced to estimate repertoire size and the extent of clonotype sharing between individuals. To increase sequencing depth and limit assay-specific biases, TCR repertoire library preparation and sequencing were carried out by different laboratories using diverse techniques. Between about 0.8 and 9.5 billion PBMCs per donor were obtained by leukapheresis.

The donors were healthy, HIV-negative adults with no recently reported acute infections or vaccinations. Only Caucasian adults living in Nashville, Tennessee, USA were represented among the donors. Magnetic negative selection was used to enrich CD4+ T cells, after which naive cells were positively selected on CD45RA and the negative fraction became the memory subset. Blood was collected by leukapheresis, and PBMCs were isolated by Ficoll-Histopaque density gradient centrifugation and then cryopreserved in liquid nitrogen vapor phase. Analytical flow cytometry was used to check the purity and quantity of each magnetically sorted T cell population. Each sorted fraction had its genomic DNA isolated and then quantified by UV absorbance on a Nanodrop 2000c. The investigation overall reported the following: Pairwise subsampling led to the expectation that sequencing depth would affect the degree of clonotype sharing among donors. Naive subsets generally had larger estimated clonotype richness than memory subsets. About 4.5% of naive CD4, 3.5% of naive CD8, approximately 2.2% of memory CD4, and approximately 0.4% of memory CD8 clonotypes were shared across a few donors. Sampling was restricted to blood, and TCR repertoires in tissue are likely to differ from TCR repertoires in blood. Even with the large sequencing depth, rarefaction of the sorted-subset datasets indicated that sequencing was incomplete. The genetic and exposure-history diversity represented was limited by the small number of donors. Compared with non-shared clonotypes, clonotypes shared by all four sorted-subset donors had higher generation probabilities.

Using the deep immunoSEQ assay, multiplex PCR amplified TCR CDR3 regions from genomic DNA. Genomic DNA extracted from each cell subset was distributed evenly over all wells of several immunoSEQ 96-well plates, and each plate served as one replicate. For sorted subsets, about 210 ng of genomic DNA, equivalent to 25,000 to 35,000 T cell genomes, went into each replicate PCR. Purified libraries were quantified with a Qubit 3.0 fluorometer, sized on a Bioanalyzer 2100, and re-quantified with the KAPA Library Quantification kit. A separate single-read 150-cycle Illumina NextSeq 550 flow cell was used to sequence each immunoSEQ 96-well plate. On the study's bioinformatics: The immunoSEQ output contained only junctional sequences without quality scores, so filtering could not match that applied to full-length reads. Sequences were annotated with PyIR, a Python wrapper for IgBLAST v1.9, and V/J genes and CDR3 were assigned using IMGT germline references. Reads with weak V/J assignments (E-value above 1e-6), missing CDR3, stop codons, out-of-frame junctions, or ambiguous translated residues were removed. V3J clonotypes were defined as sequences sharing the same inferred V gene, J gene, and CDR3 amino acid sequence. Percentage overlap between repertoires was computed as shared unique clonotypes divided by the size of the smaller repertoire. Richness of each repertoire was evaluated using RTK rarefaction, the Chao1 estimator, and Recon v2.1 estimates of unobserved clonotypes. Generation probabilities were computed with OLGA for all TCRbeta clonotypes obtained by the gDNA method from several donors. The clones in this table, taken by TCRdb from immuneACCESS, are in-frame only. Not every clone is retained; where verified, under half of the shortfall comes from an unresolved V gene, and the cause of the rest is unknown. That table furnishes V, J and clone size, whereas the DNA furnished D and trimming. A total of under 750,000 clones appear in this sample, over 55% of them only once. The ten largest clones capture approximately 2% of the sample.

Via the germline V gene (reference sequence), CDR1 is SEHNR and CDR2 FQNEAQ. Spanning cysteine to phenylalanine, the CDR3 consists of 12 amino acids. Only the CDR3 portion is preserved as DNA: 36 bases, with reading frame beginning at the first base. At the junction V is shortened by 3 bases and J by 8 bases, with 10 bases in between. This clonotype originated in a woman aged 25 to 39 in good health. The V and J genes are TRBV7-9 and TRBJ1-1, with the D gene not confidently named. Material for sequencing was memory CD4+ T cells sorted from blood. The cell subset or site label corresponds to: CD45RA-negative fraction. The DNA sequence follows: TGTGCCAGCAGCTTCGTGCCAGTCGAAGCTTTCTTT. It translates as CASSFVPVEAFF.